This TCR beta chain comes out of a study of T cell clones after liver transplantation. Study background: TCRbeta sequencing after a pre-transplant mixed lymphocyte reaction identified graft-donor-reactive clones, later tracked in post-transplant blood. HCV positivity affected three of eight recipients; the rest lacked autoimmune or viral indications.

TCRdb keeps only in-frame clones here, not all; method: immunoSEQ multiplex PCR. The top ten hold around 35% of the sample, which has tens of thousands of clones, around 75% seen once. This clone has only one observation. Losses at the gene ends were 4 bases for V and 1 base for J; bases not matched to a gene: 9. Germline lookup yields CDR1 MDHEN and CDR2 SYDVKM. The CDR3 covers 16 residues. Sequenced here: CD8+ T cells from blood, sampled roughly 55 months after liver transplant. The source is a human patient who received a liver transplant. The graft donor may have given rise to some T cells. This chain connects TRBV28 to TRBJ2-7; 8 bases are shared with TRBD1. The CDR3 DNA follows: TGTGCCAGCAGTTCCGGCAGGGACAGGTTTTCCTACGAGCAGTACTTC. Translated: CASSSGRDRFSYEQYF.